This record covers a single T cell receptor beta chain. Germline CDR1 and CDR2: MNHNY and SVGAGI (reference sequence). This CDR3 contains 16 residues. V was shortened by 0 bases and J by 0 bases, with 11 bases between the two germline ends. The table came from immunoSEQ multiplex PCR; TCRdb's copy has only in-frame clones and leaves some out. The sample records just under 150,000 clones, approximately 89% being singletons. This entry comes from a study of T cell responses to AZD1222 COVID-19 vaccine. Material: peripheral blood, obtained 28 days after the second AZD1222 dose. This receptor was obtained from an adult who received the AZD1222 COVID-19 vaccine. V is TRBV6-6 and J is TRBJ1-2; no reliable D call. CDR3 in DNA: TGTGCCAGCAGTTACTCTGGCAGCTCGACTAACTATGGCTACACCTTC. Protein: CASSYSGSSTNYGYTF.